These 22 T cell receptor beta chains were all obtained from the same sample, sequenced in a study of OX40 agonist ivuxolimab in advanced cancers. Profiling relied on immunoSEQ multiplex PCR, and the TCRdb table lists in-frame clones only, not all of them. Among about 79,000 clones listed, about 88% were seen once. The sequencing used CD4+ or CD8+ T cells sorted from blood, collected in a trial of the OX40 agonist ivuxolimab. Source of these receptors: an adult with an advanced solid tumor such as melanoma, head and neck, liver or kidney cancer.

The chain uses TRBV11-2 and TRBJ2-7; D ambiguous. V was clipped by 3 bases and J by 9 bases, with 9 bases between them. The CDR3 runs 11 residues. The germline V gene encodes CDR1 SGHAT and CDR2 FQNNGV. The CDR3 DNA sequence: TGTGCCAGCAGCTTCGGGTGGGGGCAGTACTTC. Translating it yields CASSFGWGQYF.

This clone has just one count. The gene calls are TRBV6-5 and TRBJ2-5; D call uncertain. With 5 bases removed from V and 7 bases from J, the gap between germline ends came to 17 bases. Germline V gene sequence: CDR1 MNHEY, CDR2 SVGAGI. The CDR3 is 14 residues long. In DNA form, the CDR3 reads TGTGCCAGCAGTCCCTGGCCGATCGGCCGGACCCAGTACTTC. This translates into CASSPWPIGRTQYF.

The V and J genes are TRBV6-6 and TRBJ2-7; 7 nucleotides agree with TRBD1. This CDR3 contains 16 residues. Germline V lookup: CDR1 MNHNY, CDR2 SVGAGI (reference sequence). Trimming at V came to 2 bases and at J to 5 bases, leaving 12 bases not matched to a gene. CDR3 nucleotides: TGTGCCAGCAGTTACGGTGGGGGCAGGGGGTCAGACGAGCAGTACTTC. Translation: CASSYGGGRGSDEQYF.

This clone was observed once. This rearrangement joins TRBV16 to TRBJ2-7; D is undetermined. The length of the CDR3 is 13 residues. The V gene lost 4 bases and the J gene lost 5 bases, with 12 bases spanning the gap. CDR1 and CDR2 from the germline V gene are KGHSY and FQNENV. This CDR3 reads CASSPARVHEQYF. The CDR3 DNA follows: TGTGCCAGCAGCCCCGCTCGGGTCCACGAGCAGTACTTC.

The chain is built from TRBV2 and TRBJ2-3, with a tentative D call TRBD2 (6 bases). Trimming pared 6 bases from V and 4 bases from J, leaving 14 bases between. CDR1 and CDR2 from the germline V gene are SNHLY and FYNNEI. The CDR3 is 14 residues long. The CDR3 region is CASRSSGVADTQYF. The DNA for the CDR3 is TGTGCCAGCAGGAGCTCGGGAGTGGCAGATACGCAGTATTTT.

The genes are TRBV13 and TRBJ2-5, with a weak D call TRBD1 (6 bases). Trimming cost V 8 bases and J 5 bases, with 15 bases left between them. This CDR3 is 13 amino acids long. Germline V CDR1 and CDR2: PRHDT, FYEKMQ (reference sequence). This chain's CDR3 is CASLITGSETQYF. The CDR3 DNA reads TGTGCCAGCTTAATCACAGGGTCCGAGACCCAGTACTTC.

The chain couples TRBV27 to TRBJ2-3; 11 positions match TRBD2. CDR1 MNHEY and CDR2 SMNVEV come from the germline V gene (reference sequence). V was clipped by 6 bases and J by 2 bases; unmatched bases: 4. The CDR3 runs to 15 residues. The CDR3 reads CASSYSGRATDTQYF. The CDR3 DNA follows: TGTGCCAGCAGCTATAGCGGGAGGGCCACAGATACGCAGTATTTT.

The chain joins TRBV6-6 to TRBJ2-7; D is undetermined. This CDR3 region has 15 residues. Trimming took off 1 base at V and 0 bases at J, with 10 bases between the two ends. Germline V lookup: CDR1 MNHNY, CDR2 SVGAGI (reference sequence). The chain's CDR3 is CASSYFAQSSYEQYF. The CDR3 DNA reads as TGTGCCAGCAGTTACTTTGCGCAGAGCTCCTACGAGCAGTACTTC.

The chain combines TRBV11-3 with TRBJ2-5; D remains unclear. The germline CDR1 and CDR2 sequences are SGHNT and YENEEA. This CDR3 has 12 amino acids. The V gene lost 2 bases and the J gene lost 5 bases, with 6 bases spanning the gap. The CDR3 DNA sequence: TGTGCCAGCAGCTTAAATGGCGAGACCCAGTACTTC. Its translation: CASSLNGETQYF.

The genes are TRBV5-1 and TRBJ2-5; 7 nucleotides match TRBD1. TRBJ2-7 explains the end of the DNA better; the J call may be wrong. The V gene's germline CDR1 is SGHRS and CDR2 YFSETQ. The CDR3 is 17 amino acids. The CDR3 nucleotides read TGCGCCAGCAGCTTGTCTGTGGACAGGTCGATAGCCTACGAGCAGTACTTC. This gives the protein CASSLSVDRSIAYEQYF.

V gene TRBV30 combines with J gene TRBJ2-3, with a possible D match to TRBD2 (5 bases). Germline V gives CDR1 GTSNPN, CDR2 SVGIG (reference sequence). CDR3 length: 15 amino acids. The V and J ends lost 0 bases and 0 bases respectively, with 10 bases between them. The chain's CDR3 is CAWSVRELSTDTQYF. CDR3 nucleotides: TGTGCCTGGAGTGTGAGGGAACTGAGCACAGATACGCAGTATTTT.

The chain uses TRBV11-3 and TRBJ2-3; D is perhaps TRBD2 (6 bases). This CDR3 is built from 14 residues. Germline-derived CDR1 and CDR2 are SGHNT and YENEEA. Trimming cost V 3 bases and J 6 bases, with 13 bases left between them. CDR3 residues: CASSLVGGADTQYF. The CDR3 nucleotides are TGTGCCAGCAGCTTGGTGGGGGGAGCGGATACGCAGTATTTT.

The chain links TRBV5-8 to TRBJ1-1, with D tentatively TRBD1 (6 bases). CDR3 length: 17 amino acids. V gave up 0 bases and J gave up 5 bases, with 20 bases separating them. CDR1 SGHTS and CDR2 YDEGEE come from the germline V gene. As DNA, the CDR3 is TGTGCCAGCAGCTTGGCCACGGCAGGGGCACTTGGTACTGAAGCTTTCTTT. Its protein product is CASSLATAGALGTEAFF.

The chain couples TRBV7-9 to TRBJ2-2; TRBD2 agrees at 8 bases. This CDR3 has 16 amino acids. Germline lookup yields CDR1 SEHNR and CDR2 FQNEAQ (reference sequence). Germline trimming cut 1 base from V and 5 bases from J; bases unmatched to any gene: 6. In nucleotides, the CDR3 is TGTGCCAGCAGCTTAGGCGGCGGGAGGTCGACCGGGGAGCTGTTTTTT. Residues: CASSLGGGRSTGELFF.

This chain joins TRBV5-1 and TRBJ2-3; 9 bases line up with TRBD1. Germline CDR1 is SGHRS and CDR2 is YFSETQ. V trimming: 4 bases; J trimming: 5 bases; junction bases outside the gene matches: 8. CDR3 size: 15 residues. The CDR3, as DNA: TGCGCCAGCAGCCGTCGGACAGGGGTAGTAGATACGCAGTATTTT. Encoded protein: CASSRRTGVVDTQYF. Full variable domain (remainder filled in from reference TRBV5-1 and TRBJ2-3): KAGVTQTPRYLIKTRGQQVTLSCSPISGHRSVSWYQQTPGQGLQFLFEYFSETQRNKGNFPGRFSGRQFSNSRSEMNVSTLELGDSALYLCASSRRTGVVDTQYFGPGTRLTVL.

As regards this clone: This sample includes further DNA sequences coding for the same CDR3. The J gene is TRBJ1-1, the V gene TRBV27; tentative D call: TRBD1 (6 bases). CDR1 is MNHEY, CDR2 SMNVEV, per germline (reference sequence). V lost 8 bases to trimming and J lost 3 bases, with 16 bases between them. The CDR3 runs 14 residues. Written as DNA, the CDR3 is TGTGCCAGCGGTCCAGGGGAAAGGGACACTGAAGCTTTCTTT. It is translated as CASGPGERDTEAFF.

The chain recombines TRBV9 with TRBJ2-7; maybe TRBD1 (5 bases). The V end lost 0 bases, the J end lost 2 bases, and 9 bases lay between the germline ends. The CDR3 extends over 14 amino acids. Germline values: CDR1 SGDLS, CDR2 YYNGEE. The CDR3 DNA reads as TGTGCCAGCAGCGTAGATGTGGGGCCCTACGAGCAGTACTTC. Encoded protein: CASSVDVGPYEQYF. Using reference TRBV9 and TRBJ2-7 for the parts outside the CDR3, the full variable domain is DSGVTQTPKHLITATGQRVTLRCSPRSGDLSVYWYQQSLDQGLQFLIQYYNGEERAKGNILERFSAQQFPDLHSELNLSSLELGDSALYFCASSVDVGPYEQYFGPGTRLTVT.

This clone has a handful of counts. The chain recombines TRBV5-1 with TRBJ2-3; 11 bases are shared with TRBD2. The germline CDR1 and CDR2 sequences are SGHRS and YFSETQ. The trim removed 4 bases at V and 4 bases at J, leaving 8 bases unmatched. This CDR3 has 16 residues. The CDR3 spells CASSQPELAGADTQYF. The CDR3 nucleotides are TGCGCCAGCAGCCAGCCCGAACTAGCGGGAGCAGATACGCAGTATTTT.

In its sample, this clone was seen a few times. CDR3 coding DNA: TGCAGTGCCGAGTCCGATGGCTACACCTTC. Protein product: CSAESDGYTF. V usage is TRBV20-1 and J usage is TRBJ1-2; D ambiguous. Germline values: CDR1 DFQATT, CDR2 SNEGSKA (reference sequence). V was cut by 6 bases and J by 6 bases, with 8 bases left in between. CDR3 length: 10 residues.

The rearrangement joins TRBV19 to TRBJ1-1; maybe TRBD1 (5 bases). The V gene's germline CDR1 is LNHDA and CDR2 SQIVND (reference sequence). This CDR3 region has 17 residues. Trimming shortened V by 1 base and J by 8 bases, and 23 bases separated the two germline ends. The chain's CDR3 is CASSIAGGDPILGEAFF. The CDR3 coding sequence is TGTGCCAGTAGTATAGCCGGCGGGGACCCAATATTAGGAGAAGCTTTCTTT.

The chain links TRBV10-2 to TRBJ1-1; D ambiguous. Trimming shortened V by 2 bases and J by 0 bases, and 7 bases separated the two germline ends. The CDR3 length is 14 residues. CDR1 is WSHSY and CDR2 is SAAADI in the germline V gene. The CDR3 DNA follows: TGCGCCAGCAGTGAGAGGCAGTTGAACACTGAAGCTTTCTTT. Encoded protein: CASSERQLNTEAFF.

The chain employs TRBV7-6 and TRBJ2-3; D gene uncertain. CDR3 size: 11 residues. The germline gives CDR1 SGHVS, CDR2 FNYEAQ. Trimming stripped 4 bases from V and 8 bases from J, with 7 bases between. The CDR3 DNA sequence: TGTGCCAGCAGCTCACACGGTACGCAGTATTTT. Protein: CASSSHGTQYF.